The text below deals with one T cell receptor beta chain. Its antigen is as yet unknown. CDR3 length: 15 amino acids. With 5 bases clipped from V and 3 bases from J, the junction kept 9 bases outside the gene matches. Germline lookup yields CDR1 SEHNR and CDR2 FQNEAQ (reference sequence). These data originate in a study of T cell responses to AZD1222 COVID-19 vaccine. Sequencing used immunoSEQ multiplex PCR; TCRdb keeps in-frame clones, though not all of them. The data show 120,000 to 150,000 clones, with roughly nine tenths seen just once and over 1.1% held by the top ten. Findings and caveats of the study: As reported, nearly half of all spike-specific TCRs target variant regions that are unmutated. CD4 TCRs linked to vaccination spanned spike, dominating at 160-218 and 743-854.

The receptor comes from an adult in good health. Sequences were derived from peripheral blood, sampled on day 0 of AZD1222 vaccination. The chain joins TRBV7-9 to TRBJ2-7; 8 nucleotides line up with TRBD1. DNA for the CDR3: TGTGCCAGCAGCAATCAGGGGGCTAAAGGCTACGAGCAGTACTTC. Translated: CASSNQGAKGYEQYF.